Each of the 2 T cell receptor beta chains below was sequenced from the same sample in a study of cytomegalovirus exposure and HLA in healthy donors. PCR was performed using 60 Vbeta and 13 Jbeta primers. Using immunoSEQ multiplex PCR, the repertoire was profiled, and TCRdb retains in-frame clones only, with some absent. The sample gives roughly 80,000 clones, roughly two thirds of which show up once; 4.9% is in the top ten. The source material was PBMCs. The receptor source for this set is a man aged 60 to 75 in good health and CMV-seropositive.

V is TRBV9 and J is TRBJ1-2; D remains unclear. Trimming took 4 bases from V and 0 from J, leaving 16 bases between them. The CDR3 loop spans 16 amino acids. Germline V CDR1 and CDR2: SGDLS, YYNGEE. This CDR3 reads CASSPRGGNPNYGYTF. The CDR3 DNA reads TGTGCCAGCAGCCCTAGAGGAGGGAACCCTAACTATGGCTACACCTTC.

There are a few counts of this clone. The V and J genes are TRBV6-6 and TRBJ2-7; 7 nucleotides line up with TRBD1. This CDR3 is built from 13 residues. Trimming cost V 5 bases and J 2 bases; bases outside gene matches: 3. CDR1 and CDR2 (germline): MNHNY, SVGAGI (reference sequence). CDR3 nucleotide sequence: TGTGCCAGCAGTCGACAGGGAACCTACGAGCAGTACTTC. It yields the protein CASSRQGTYEQYF.